These 13 T cell receptor beta chains originate from one sample sequenced in a study of cytomegalovirus exposure and HLA in healthy donors. Vbeta (60) and Jbeta (13) primers were used in the PCR. Produced via immunoSEQ multiplex PCR; TCRdb's table is partial and in-frame only. Of under 150,000 clones in the sample, 79% were seen once. The specimen sequenced was PBMCs. These receptors originate from a woman aged 40-49 years in good health and CMV-seropositive.

V and J are TRBV6-1 and TRBJ1-3, with 9 bases identical to TRBD1. V dropped 6 bases and J dropped 1; count of bases not matched to a gene: 1. Germline V CDR1 and CDR2: MNHNS, SASEGT. The CDR3 has 14 residues. CDR3 region: CASRGTGSGNTIYF. The DNA for the CDR3 is TGTGCCAGCAGGGGGACAGGGTCTGGAAACACCATATATTTT.

The chain combines TRBV9 with TRBJ2-5; 8 positions match TRBD1. With 3 bases clipped from V and 2 bases from J, the junction kept 9 bases outside the gene matches. The length of the CDR3 is 16 residues. Germline values: CDR1 SGDLS, CDR2 YYNGEE. The CDR3 sequence: CASSAGQGGRQETQYF. The CDR3 coding sequence is TGTGCCAGCAGCGCCGGACAGGGTGGTAGGCAAGAGACCCAGTACTTC.

The chain couples TRBV4-2 to TRBJ1-1, with D unresolved. CDR3 size: 12 residues. V lost 6 bases, J lost 5 bases, and 10 bases lay in between. Looked up from germline, CDR1 is LGHNA and CDR2 is YNFKEQ. This CDR3 is CASSRTETEAFF. The CDR3, as DNA: TGTGCCAGCAGTCGCACGGAGACTGAAGCTTTCTTT.

The gene calls are TRBV2 and TRBJ2-3; D unclear. The CDR3 extends over 14 amino acids. Germline CDR1 is SNHLY and CDR2 is FYNNEI. Trimming took 5 bases from V and 4 from J, leaving 13 bases between them. The chain's CDR3 is CASSSASISDTQYF. The CDR3 DNA sequence: TGTGCCAGCAGTTCGGCTAGTATCTCAGATACGCAGTATTTT.

Written as DNA, the CDR3 is TGTGCCAGCAGCTCTATTAGCGGGGGTGGTGTCTACAATGAGCAGTTCTTC. This codes for CASSSISGGGVYNEQFF. The rearrangement links TRBV11-2 to TRBJ2-1; 9 bases align to TRBD2. Trimming cost V 4 bases and J 3 bases; bases outside gene matches: 10. The CDR3 is made up of 17 amino acids. The V gene's germline CDR1 is SGHAT and CDR2 FQNNGV.

This clone was seen a handful of times. The chain employs TRBV5-1 and TRBJ2-2; TRBD1 agrees at 11 bases. CDR3 length: 15 amino acids. V shed 3 bases and J 7 bases; nucleotides not matched to a gene: 5. Germline-derived CDR1 and CDR2 are SGHRS and YFSETQ. The CDR3 coding sequence is TGCGCCAGCAGCTCATGGACAGGGGGCAACGGGGAGCTGTTTTTT. Protein product: CASSSWTGGNGELFF.

This clone appeared a few times. V gene TRBV9 combines with J gene TRBJ2-1; TRBD2 is a possible D gene (7 bases). CDR1 SGDLS and CDR2 YYNGEE come from the germline V gene. The CDR3 contains 14 residues. The V and J ends lost 3 bases and 6 bases respectively, with 13 bases between them. In nucleotides, the CDR3 is TGTGCCAGCAGCGCCTGGGGGGGCGGCAATGAGCAGTTCTTC. Translating it yields CASSAWGGGNEQFF. Using reference TRBV9 and TRBJ2-1 for the parts outside the CDR3, the full variable domain is DSGVTQTPKHLITATGQRVTLRCSPRSGDLSVYWYQQSLDQGLQFLIQYYNGEERAKGNILERFSAQQFPDLHSELNLSSLELGDSALYFCASSAWGGGNEQFFGPGTRLTVL.

This sequence joins TRBV27 and TRBJ2-1; 11 nucleotides agree with TRBD2. J lost 10 bases, V lost 4 bases, and 18 bases had no gene match. Germline lookup yields CDR1 MNHEY and CDR2 SMNVEV (reference sequence). This CDR3 region has 18 residues. CDR3 sequence: CASSYRFRSGGGEWEQFF. The DNA for the CDR3 is TGTGCCAGCAGTTATAGATTTCGTAGCGGGGGGGGCGAATGGGAGCAGTTCTTC.

This chain uses TRBV6-1 with TRBJ1-4, with D perhaps TRBD1 (6 bases). V gave up 8 bases and J gave up 7 bases, with 14 bases separating them. This CDR3 has 13 residues. In germline, CDR1 is MNHNS, CDR2 SASEGT. CDR3 bases: TGTGCCAGCCAGGTGGGGGGGGCTGAAAAACTGTTTTTT. It yields the protein CASQVGGAEKLFF.

This chain uses TRBV9 with TRBJ1-2; 7 bases align to TRBD1. The J segment lost 2 bases and the V segment lost 2 bases, leaving 9 bases of the junction unmatched. Germline V lookup: CDR1 SGDLS, CDR2 YYNGEE. The CDR3 sequence is 16 residues long. CDR3 nucleotides: TGTGCCAGCAGCGTGACTACAGGGGTGCTAAACTATGGCTACACCTTC. Amino acids: CASSVTTGVLNYGYTF.

In regard to this clone: Germline is not matched at one junction end, which may reflect a read error. The chain has TRBV7-9 and TRBJ2-5, with a tentative D call TRBD1 (5 bases). Germline CDR1 is SEHNR and CDR2 is FQNEAQ (reference sequence). The CDR3 runs 14 residues. The CDR3 reads CSSSPPRQQETQYF. The CDR3, as DNA: TGTTCCAGCAGCCCGCCCCGACAGCAAGAGACCCAGTACTTC.

The rearrangement links TRBV19 to TRBJ2-2; D remains ambiguous. There are 15 residues in the CDR3. The V end was cut by 1 base, the J end by 1 base, with 7 bases between. CDR1 and CDR2 from the germline V gene are LNHDA and SQIVND (reference sequence). The CDR3 DNA reads TGTGCCAGTAGTATAGCAGGAATGAACACCGGGGAGCTGTTTTTT. Translating it yields CASSIAGMNTGELFF.

The chain carries TRBV27 and TRBJ2-5; 10 bases fit TRBD1. The CDR3 covers 18 residues. Per germline, CDR1 MNHEY and CDR2 SMNVEV (reference sequence). Trimming removed 6 bases from V and 5 bases from J; junction bases left unmatched: 18. The CDR3 reads CASRVLGGGTGAWETQYF. DNA of the CDR3: TGTGCCAGCAGAGTTCTGGGTGGGGGGACAGGGGCGTGGGAGACCCAGTACTTC.